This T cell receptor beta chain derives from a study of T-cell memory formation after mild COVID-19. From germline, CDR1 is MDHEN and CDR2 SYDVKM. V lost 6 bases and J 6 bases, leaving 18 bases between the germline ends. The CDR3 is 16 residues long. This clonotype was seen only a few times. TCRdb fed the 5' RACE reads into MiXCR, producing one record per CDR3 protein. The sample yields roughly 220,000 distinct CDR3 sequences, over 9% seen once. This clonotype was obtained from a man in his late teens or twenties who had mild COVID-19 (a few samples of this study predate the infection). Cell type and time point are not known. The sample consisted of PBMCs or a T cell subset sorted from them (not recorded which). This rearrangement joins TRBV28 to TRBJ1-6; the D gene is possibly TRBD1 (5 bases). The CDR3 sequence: CASSLIPGVGNSPLHF. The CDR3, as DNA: TGTGCCAGCAGCCTCATTCCGGGGGTTGGTAATTCACCCCTCCACTTT.